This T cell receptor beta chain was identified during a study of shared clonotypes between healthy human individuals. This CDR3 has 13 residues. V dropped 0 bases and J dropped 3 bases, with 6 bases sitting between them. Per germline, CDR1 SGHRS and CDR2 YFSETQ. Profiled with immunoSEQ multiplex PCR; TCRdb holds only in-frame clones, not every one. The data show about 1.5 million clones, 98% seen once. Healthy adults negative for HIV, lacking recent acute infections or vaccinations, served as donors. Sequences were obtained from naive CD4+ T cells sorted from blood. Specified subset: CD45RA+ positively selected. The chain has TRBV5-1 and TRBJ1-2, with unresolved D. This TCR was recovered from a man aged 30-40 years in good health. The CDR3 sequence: CASSLEVDYGYTF. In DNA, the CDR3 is TGCGCCAGCAGCTTGGAAGTTGACTATGGCTACACCTTC. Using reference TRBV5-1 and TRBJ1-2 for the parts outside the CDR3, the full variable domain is KAGVTQTPRYLIKTRGQQVTLSCSPISGHRSVSWYQQTPGQGLQFLFEYFSETQRNKGNFPGRFSGRQFSNSRSEMNVSTLELGDSALYLCASSLEVDYGYTFGSGTRLTVV.